This is a list of T cell receptor beta chains from one sample in a study of blood T cell repertoires in COVID-19. Sequenced by immunoSEQ multiplex PCR; TCRdb stores in-frame clones only, minus some. The data show about 60,000 clones, with about three quarters seen just once and 15% to 25% held by the top ten. What was sequenced was peripheral blood. The receptor set was obtained from a man aged 25-45 years with COVID-19, enrolled during active disease. The CDR3 runs from the conserved cysteine through the conserved F or W.

>TRBV5-1|15|TRBJ2-7
CASSLKDSLSYEQYF
>TRBV19|15|TRBJ2-3
CASSILAGGADTQYF
>TRBV19|17|TRBJ1-5
CASSIGRKLYSNQPQHF
>TRBV7-8|14|TRBJ2-7
CASSLAGGPYEQYF
>TRBV9|15|TRBJ2-1
CASSAERRSYNEQFF
>TRBV11-3|13|TRBJ2-7
CASSPGTGGEQYF
>TRBV18|16|TRBJ2-7
CASSQIPGQGGYEQYF
>TRBV7-9|13|TRBJ1-1
CASSFGANTEAFF
>TRBV15|17|TRBJ2-7
CATSREWGLEDAYEQYF
>TRBV5-1|13|TRBJ2-7
CASSWDRSYEQYF
>TRBV29-1|13|TRBJ2-7
CSVLASSSYEQYF
>TRBV29-1|14|TRBJ2-7
CSVGDRVMGGEQYF
>TRBV5-8|16|TRBJ2-1
CASSFPLAGAHNEQFF
>TRBV7-8|16|TRBJ2-2
CASSLDPSGRSGELFF
>TRBV14|14|TRBJ1-3
CASSPGHSGNTIYF
>TRBV2|13|TRBJ1-6
CASILTENSPLHF
>TRBV5-4|14|TRBJ2-3
CASSFSSEMDTQYF
>TRBV2|14|TRBJ1-1
CASSKEGGATEAFF
>TRBV6-5|13|TRBJ2-1
CASSGTSGGEQFF
>TRBV7-9|14|TRBJ1-2
CASSLSGRGLGYTF
>TRBV6-5|12|TRBJ2-1
CASSRLSIEQFF
>TRBV15|16|TRBJ1-5
CATSRDRGYSNQPQHF
>TRBV5-1|16|TRBJ1-4
CASSGQGASLDEKLFF
>TRBV28|14|TRBJ2-7
CASRSSDFFYEQYF
>TRBV7-9|14|TRBJ1-2
CASSVPGQGGGYTF
>TRBV6-5|15|TRBJ2-7
CASSLGQGESYEQYF
>TRBV5-4|15|TRBJ2-5
CASSPETGTPETQYF
>TRBV7-2|14|TRBJ2-1
CASSFGTSRTEQFF
>TRBV5-6|16|TRBJ2-5
CASSSGAGARQETQYF
>TRBV2|15|TRBJ1-3
CASSSQGATGNTIYF
>TRBV6-4|13|TRBJ2-2
CASSESGTGELFF
>TRBV11-3|13|TRBJ1-1
CASSPPNREQAFF
>TRBV11-3|11|TRBJ2-5
CASSKQETQYF
>TRBV28|13|TRBJ1-2
CASSLQGNYGYTF
>TRBV10-3|14|TRBJ1-1
CAISGQGPDTEAFF
>TRBV28|16|TRBJ1-5
CASSSGTGADNQPQHF
>TRBV6-4|15|TRBJ2-3
CASSITGNGRDTQYF
>TRBV18|14|TRBJ2-7
CASSPSRTANEQYF
>TRBV19|15|TRBJ2-1
CASSTRSSPYNEQFF
>TRBV7-2|11|TRBJ1-2
CASSPGEGYTF
>TRBV11-3|15|TRBJ2-5
CASSFAGTAPGTQYF
>TRBV20-1|16|TRBJ2-1
CSARGGQRGGGNEQFF
>TRBV2|16|TRBJ2-3
CASSEARQASTDTQYF
>TRBV7-9|15|TRBJ2-7
CASSLSAAGEGEQYF
>TRBV4-1|14|TRBJ2-2
CASSQPKNTGELFF
>TRBV7-8|15|TRBJ1-1
CASSLIRLAGTEAFF
>TRBV7-2|15|TRBJ2-1
CASSSGTGGSNEQFF
>TRBV25-1|16|TRBJ2-5
CASSEFEGVGQETQYF
>TRBV11-2|15|TRBJ1-1
CASRPITGSGTEAFF
>TRBV5-1|13|TRBJ2-7
CASKQGLSYEQYF
>TRBV7-2|17|TRBJ2-3
CASSLAVGAGGTNTQYF
>TRBV11-2|17|TRBJ2-5
CASSLWSGLAGQETQYF
>TRBV7-9|15|TRBJ2-1
CASSLGGASYNEQFF
>TRBV15|13|TRBJ1-1
CATSRDPTTEAFF
>TRBV11-2|13|TRBJ2-6
CASTLSGANVLTF